The sample holds one count of the clone carrying this T cell receptor beta chain. This entry is derived from a study of cytomegalovirus exposure and HLA in healthy donors. Trimming cost V 1 base and J 5 bases; bases outside gene matches: 9. Germline assignment: CDR1 LGHNA and CDR2 YNFKEQ. The CDR3 runs 16 residues. The study ran its PCR with 60 Vbeta and 13 Jbeta primers. Produced via immunoSEQ multiplex PCR; TCRdb's table is partial and in-frame only. The sample consists of roughly 130,000 clones, around 80% of them appearing once. Material for sequencing was PBMCs. J is TRBJ2-3 and V is TRBV4-2; 7 nucleotides agree with TRBD2. This receptor was taken from a woman aged 40 to 50 in good health and CMV-seronegative. The CDR3 sequence: CASSQVGGGSGDTQYF. The CDR3 DNA follows: TGTGCCAGCAGCCAAGTGGGGGGGGGTTCCGGAGATACGCAGTATTTT.